This T cell receptor beta chain was profiled in a study of Ad26.COV2.S vaccination and SARS-CoV-2 variants. In the study overall: The Ad26.COV2.S arm of the COV1001 trial was where the donor was placed. Points from the study as a whole: The TCR breadth and depth analyses may have produced an underestimate of total T cell responses. Responses of spike-specific T cells (both CD8+ and CD4+) reportedly showed substantial breadth after vaccination.

Germline V gene data show CDR1 as SEHNR and CDR2 as FQNEAQ (reference sequence). V was cut by 4 bases and J by 4 bases, with 16 bases left in between. This CDR3 spans 15 amino acids. Specified treatment: 15 to 20 received Ad26.COV2.S at low or high dose, single or two shots; about 5 received placebo; per-sample allocation not given. Sampling was performed 63 days after the first vaccine or placebo injection. The sample holds one count of this clone. Its antigen is unidentified. Here immunoSEQ multiplex PCR was the method, and the copy in TCRdb shows in-frame clones only, minus some. The data contain 300,000 to 350,000 clones, 90% of them seen just once; the ten biggest clones take up 4.5% to 7%.

This chain uses TRBV7-9 with TRBJ1-2; D remains unclear. The material was peripheral blood, obtained in a trial of Ad26.COV2.S vaccine versus placebo. The TCR comes from a person between 18 and 65 years old who received the Ad26.COV2.S COVID-19 vaccine or a placebo. The CDR3: CASSSDRGRGYGYTF. CDR3 nucleotides: TGTGCCAGCAGCTCCGACCGGGGTCGGGGCTATGGCTACACCTTC.